This TCR beta chain was sequenced during a study of T cell responses to AZD1222 COVID-19 vaccine. Study-level information: Researchers grouped second doses given at about 4 or about 12 weeks into one pool.

Profiling relied on immunoSEQ multiplex PCR, and the TCRdb table lists in-frame clones only, not all of them. The sample lists about 200,000 clones; 85% to 95% were seen once. To note about this clone: The antigen is undetermined.

Broader study findings: Two AZD1222 administrations were followed by greater Spike-specific TCR breadth and depth. Clonal diversity was possibly underestimated; the donors were predominantly white British and more often female. The study sampled repertoires only after the peak T cell response.

This CDR3 is built from 15 residues. Germline assignment: CDR1 SGDLS and CDR2 YYNGEE. J lost 3 bases, V lost 4 bases, and 7 bases had no gene match. The chain has TRBV9 and TRBJ2-5; 9 bases map to TRBD2. This sequence originates from an adult in good health. The source material was peripheral blood, sampled on day 0 of AZD1222 vaccination. CDR3 sequence reads: CASSPWTSEEETQYF. The CDR3 bases are TGTGCCAGCAGCCCGTGGACTAGCGAGGAAGAGACCCAGTACTTC.